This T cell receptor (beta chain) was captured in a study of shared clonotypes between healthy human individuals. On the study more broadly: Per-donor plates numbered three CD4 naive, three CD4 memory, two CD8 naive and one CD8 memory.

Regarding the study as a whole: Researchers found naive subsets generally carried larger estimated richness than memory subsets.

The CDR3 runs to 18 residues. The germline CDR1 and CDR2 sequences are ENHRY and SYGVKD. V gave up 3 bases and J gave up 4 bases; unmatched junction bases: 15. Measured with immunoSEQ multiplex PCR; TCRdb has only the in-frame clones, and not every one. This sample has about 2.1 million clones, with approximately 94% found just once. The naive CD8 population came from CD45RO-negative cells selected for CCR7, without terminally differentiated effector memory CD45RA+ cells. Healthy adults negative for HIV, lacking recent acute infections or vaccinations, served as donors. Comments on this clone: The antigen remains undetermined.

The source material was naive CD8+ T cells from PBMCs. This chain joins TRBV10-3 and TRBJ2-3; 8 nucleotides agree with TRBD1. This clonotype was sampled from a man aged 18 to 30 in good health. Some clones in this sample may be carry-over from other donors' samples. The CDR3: CAISDSGVGQEAADTQYF. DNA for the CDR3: TGTGCCATCAGTGATTCAGGAGTGGGACAGGAAGCGGCAGATACGCAGTATTTT.